This T cell receptor beta chain emerged from a study of low-dose radiotherapy and immunotherapy resistance in tumors. This clonotype was found many times. cDNA synthesis used a TRAV/TRBV-specific primer set for both chains. For amplifying TCRs, the PCR ran for approximately 18 cycles with Phusion, which was used together with a constant-region primer and the adapter on the V primers. Using its own MiXCR run on the reads, TCRdb lists one record per CDR3 protein. The sample consists of around 99,000 distinct CDR3 sequences, 9.4% of them appearing once. Documented time point: before trial treatment. Trimming took 1 base from V and 4 from J; bases not matched to a gene: 9. This CDR3 spans 16 amino acids. The germline V gene has CDR1 MDHEN and CDR2 SYDVKM.

The receptor was isolated from a male donor with prostate cancer. The genes are TRBV28 and TRBJ2-5, with 7 bases that match TRBD2. The specimen was PBMCs, collected before treatment. For the CDR3, the DNA is TGTGCCAGCAGTTTATTCGGGGGAGGGGATGGAGAGACCCAGTACTTC. This sequence encodes CASSLFGGGDGETQYF.